This note documents a single T cell receptor beta chain sequence. Its target is not known. The length of the CDR3 is 16 residues. The germline gives CDR1 SEHNR, CDR2 FQNEAQ (reference sequence). V lost 3 bases and J lost 7; bases outside the gene matches: 3. This entry belongs to a study of STAT3 mutations in large granular lymphocyte leukemia. The study, taken as a whole, reports: Clonal expansion was inferred from samples taken at other timepoints. Every T-cell large granular lymphocyte leukemia patient had at least one immunodominant TCR beta clonotype.

The assay was immunoSEQ multiplex PCR, and TCRdb's table has in-frame clones only and misses some. The table lists 9,000 to 15,000 clones, about 78% of them singletons, with 45% to 50% in the top ten. The chain recombines TRBV7-9 with TRBJ2-1; 16 bases fit TRBD2. This receptor was obtained from a man in his fifties or sixties with T-cell large granular lymphocyte leukemia. Some clones in this sample may be carry-over from other donors' samples. The sequenced sample consisted of peripheral blood mononuclear cells. The CDR3, as DNA: TGTGCCAGCAGCTTTGAGGGACTAGCGGGGGGGAATGAGCAGTTCTTC. It yields the protein CASSFEGLAGGNEQFF.